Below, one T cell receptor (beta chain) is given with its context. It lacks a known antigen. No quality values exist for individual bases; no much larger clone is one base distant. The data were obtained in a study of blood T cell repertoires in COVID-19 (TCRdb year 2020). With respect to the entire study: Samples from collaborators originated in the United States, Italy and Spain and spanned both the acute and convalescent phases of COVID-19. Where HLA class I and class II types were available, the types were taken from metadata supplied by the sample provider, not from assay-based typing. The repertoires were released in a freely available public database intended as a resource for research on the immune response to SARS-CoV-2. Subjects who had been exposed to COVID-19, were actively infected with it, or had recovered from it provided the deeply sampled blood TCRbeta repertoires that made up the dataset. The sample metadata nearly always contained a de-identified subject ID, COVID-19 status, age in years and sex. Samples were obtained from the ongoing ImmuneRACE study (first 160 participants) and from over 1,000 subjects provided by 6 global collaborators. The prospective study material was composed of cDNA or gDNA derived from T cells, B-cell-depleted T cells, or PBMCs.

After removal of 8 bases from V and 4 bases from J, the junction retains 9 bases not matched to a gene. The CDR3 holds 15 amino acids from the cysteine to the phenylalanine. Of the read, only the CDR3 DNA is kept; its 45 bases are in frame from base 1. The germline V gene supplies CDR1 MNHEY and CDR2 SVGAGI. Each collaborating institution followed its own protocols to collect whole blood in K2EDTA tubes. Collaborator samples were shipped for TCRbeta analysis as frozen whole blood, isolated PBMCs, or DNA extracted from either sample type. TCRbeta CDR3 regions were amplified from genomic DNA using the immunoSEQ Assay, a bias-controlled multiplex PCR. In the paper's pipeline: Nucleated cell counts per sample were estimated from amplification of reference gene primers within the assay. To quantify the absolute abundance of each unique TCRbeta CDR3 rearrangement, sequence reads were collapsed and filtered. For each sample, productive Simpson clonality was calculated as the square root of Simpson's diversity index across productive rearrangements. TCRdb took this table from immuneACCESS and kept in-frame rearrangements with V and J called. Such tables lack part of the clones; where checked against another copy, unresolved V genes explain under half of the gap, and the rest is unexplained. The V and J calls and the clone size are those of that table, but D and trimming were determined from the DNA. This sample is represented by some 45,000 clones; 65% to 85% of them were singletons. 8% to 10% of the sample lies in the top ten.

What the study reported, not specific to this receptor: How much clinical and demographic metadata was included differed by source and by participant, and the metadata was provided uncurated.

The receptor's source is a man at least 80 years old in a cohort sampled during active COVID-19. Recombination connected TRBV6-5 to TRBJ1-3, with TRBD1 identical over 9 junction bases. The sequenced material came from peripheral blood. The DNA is TGTGCCAGCGGGTGGGACAGGGTGCTCGGAAACACCATATATTTT. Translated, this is CASGWDRVLGNTIYF.